A selection of T cell receptor beta chains follows, all from one sample in a study of PD-L1 blockade in urothelial cancer. Clones were read by immunoSEQ multiplex PCR, and TCRdb kept only the in-frame ones, dropping some. The table has tens of thousands of clones, around 82% seen once. The material sequenced was PBMCs, taken around atezolizumab (anti-PD-L1) treatment. The receptors were gathered from a man in his 70s with urothelial cancer. Each CDR3 is given with its conserved first and last residue. A D gene is named only where the DNA matches it firmly. A row's size may be missing; if present it is once, few, many or a size class.

>TRBJ1-1|-|-|TRBV2
CASKEELTEAFF
TGTGCCAGCAAGGAGGAACTCACTGAAGCTTTCTTT
>TRBJ1-5|-|-|TRBV19
CASRDSTNNQPQHF
TGTGCCAGCAGAGACAGCACCAACAATCAGCCCCAGCATTTT
>TRBJ1-1|-|-|TRBV7-2
CASRSGSGMNTEAFF
TGTGCCAGCAGAAGTGGGAGCGGAATGAACACTGAAGCTTTCTTT
>TRBJ1-5|-|-|TRBV4-1
CASSPQARTDSNQPQHF
TGCGCCAGCAGCCCTCAGGCTAGGACAGATAGCAATCAGCCCCAGCATTTT
>TRBJ2-1|-|-|TRBV5-6
CAAGIYNNEQFF
TGTGCCGCCGGGATCTATAACAATGAGCAGTTCTTC
>TRBJ1-1|TRBD1|-|TRBV5-5
CASSGTGGKFRAFF
TGTGCCAGCAGCGGAACAGGGGGAAAGTTTCGAGCTTTCTTT
>TRBJ2-1|TRBD2|-|TRBV7-2
CASSLMASGYNEQFF
TGTGCCAGCAGCTTAATGGCTAGCGGATACAATGAGCAGTTCTTC
>TRBJ2-7|TRBD1|-|TRBV7-9
CASSLDLAGGGEQYF
TGTGCCAGCAGCCTCGATTTGGCAGGGGGCGGCGAGCAGTACTTC
>TRBJ2-1|-|-|TRBV7-3
CASSLVRDFYNEQFF
TGTGCCAGCAGCTTAGTCAGGGACTTCTACAATGAGCAGTTCTTC
>TRBJ2-7|-|-|TRBV14
CASSHRGTTYEQYF
TGTGCCAGCAGCCACCGGGGGACCACCTACGAGCAGTACTTC
>TRBJ1-1|-|-|TRBV7-6
CASSLDGGFMNTEAFF
TGTGCCAGCAGCTTAGACGGGGGGTTCATGAACACTGAAGCTTTCTTT
>TRBJ2-5|-|once|TRBV6-6
CASSSLETQYF
TGTGCCAGCAGTTCCTTAGAGACCCAGTACTTC
>TRBJ2-1|-|once|TRBV18
CASSPEGVENEQFF
TGTGCCAGCTCACCAGAGGGAGTTGAGAATGAGCAGTTCTTC
>TRBJ2-3|TRBD1|once|TRBV5-1
CASSLEFVDRVGDSTDTQYF
TGCGCCAGCAGCTTGGAGTTTGTGGACAGGGTTGGGGATAGCACAGATACGCAGTATTTT
>TRBJ2-2|TRBD2|-|TRBV5-6
CASSLTAGASGELFF
TGTGCCAGCAGCTTGACAGCGGGGGCCTCCGGGGAGCTGTTTTTT
>TRBJ1-1|TRBD1|-|TRBV4-1
CASSHGTGGNMNTEAFF
TGCGCCAGCAGCCACGGGACAGGGGGTAACATGAACACTGAAGCTTTCTTT
>TRBJ2-7|TRBD2|-|TRBV4-1
CASSTPRTSGSTEQYF
TGCGCCAGCAGCACCCCCCGGACTAGCGGGAGTACCGAGCAGTACTTC
>TRBJ2-5|-|-|TRBV9
CASSVGTGGAETQYF
TGTGCCAGCAGCGTAGGTACAGGAGGGGCAGAGACCCAGTACTTC
>TRBJ2-3|TRBD2|-|TRBV9
CASSTGTSAYTDTQYF
TGTGCCAGCAGCACGGGGACTAGCGCGTACACAGATACGCAGTATTTT
>TRBJ1-2|-|-|TRBV29-1
CSVERAGAGYGYTF
TGCAGCGTTGAACGGGCAGGGGCCGGCTATGGCTACACCTTC
>TRBJ1-1|-|few|TRBV7-2
CATGGQRNTEAFF
TGTGCCACCGGGGGGCAGAGGAACACTGAAGCTTTCTTT
>TRBJ2-7|TRBD1|-|TRBV27
CASSLTGGRFHEQYF
TGTGCCAGCAGTCTTACAGGGGGCCGTTTCCACGAGCAGTACTTC
>TRBJ2-5|-|-|TRBV6-5
CASSEWLWETQYF
TGTGCCAGCAGTGAGTGGTTGTGGGAGACCCAGTACTTC
>TRBJ1-6|-|-|TRBV6-5
CASSNQGINSPLHF
TGTGCCAGCAGTAACCAGGGGATCAATTCACCCCTCCACTTT
>TRBJ2-7|TRBD2|-|TRBV9
CASSVEGLAGGDEQYF
TGTGCCAGCAGCGTAGAGGGGCTAGCGGGAGGTGACGAGCAGTACTTC
>TRBJ1-1|-|many|TRBV7-3
CASSSLTVNTEAFF
TGTGCCAGCAGCTCCTTGACAGTGAACACTGAAGCTTTCTTT
>TRBJ1-5|-|once|TRBV6-1
CASSEVRGNQPQHF
TGTGCCAGCAGTGAAGTGAGAGGGAATCAGCCCCAGCATTTT
>TRBJ2-7|TRBD1|-|TRBV27
CASSSTGPPNEQYF
TGTGCCAGCAGTTCGACAGGGCCTCCTAACGAGCAGTACTTC
>TRBJ1-3|-|-|TRBV5-1
CASSLSISGNTIYF
TGCGCCAGCAGCTTGTCAATCTCTGGAAACACCATATATTTT
>TRBJ1-2|TRBD1|few|TRBV5-8
CASSPTGGALYGYTF
TGTGCCAGCAGCCCGACAGGGGGTGCCCTCTATGGCTACACCTTC
>TRBJ2-5|TRBD1|-|TRBV25-1
CASSDQDRGIDETQYF
TGTGCCAGCAGTGACCAAGACAGGGGAATAGATGAGACCCAGTACTTC
>TRBJ1-1|-|-|TRBV7-8
CASSPGVDTEAFF
TGTGCCAGCAGCCCGGGGGTTGACACTGAAGCTTTCTTT
>TRBJ2-5|-|-|TRBV5-1
CASSSSGIRETQYF
TGCGCCAGCAGCTCCTCGGGAATCAGAGAGACCCAGTACTTC
>TRBJ2-7|TRBD1|-|TRBV29-1
CSVERDRVGEQYF
TGCAGCGTTGAAAGGGACAGGGTGGGGGAGCAGTACTTC
>TRBJ2-5|-|-|TRBV7-2
CASRKVGGQETQYF
TGTGCCAGCAGAAAAGTAGGGGGCCAAGAGACCCAGTACTTC
>TRBJ2-1|TRBD2|few|TRBV7-2
CASSLGLAGGEQFF
TGTGCCAGCAGCTTAGGGCTAGCGGGAGGTGAGCAGTTCTTC
>TRBJ1-5|-|-|TRBV28
CASSLTSPGNQPQHF
TGTGCCAGCAGTTTAACAAGTCCGGGGAATCAGCCCCAGCATTTT
>TRBJ2-2|TRBD2|-|TRBV6-1
CASSEGLLAGGLTGELFF
TGTGCCAGCAGTGAAGGACTACTAGCGGGGGGGCTCACCGGGGAGCTGTTTTTT
>TRBJ2-7|TRBD2|-|TRBV5-5
CASSLATSGGLRRAEQYF
TGTGCCAGCAGCTTGGCTACTAGCGGGGGTTTAAGGCGAGCGGAGCAGTACTTC
>TRBJ2-3|TRBD2|-|TRBV5-8
CASSLVWGGRTDTQYF
TGTGCCAGCAGCTTGGTATGGGGGGGACGCACAGATACGCAGTATTTT
>TRBJ2-7|TRBD2|-|TRBV11-2
CASSPTSGAFFEQYF
TGTGCCAGCAGCCCGACTAGCGGAGCATTTTTCGAGCAGTACTTC
>TRBJ2-3|TRBD2|-|TRBV18
CASSLIAGGSTDTQYF
TGTGCCAGCTCACTGATAGCGGGAGGGAGCACAGATACGCAGTATTTT
>TRBJ2-2|TRBD1|-|TRBV7-7
CASSLSGTDTGELFF
TGTGCCAGCAGCTTATCCGGGACAGACACCGGGGAGCTGTTTTTT
>TRBJ2-1|-|-|TRBV4-1
CASSQESQVMYNEQFF
TGCGCCAGCAGCCAAGAAAGCCAGGTGATGTACAATGAGCAGTTCTTC
>TRBJ1-1|TRBD1|-|TRBV7-8
CASSLGDRGGNTEAFF
TGTGCCAGCAGCTTAGGGGACAGGGGGGGAAACACTGAAGCTTTCTTT
>TRBJ2-7|-|few|TRBV15
CATSRDLAAYEQYF
TGTGCCACCAGCAGAGATTTGGCGGCCTACGAGCAGTACTTC
>TRBJ1-2|TRBD1|-|TRBV28
CASSLLKGALGYTF
TGTGCCAGCAGTTTATTAAAGGGGGCGCTTGGCTACACCTTC
>TRBJ1-5|TRBD1|-|TRBV19
CASSSRDRVGQPQHF
TGTGCCAGTAGTTCGCGGGACAGGGTGGGTCAGCCCCAGCATTTT
>TRBJ1-1|-|-|TRBV9
CASSFRWTGDTEAFF
TGTGCCAGCAGCTTTAGGTGGACGGGGGACACTGAAGCTTTCTTT
>TRBJ2-5|TRBD2|-|TRBV28
CASSPIAGGKETQYF
TGTGCCAGCAGCCCCATAGCGGGAGGGAAAGAGACCCAGTACTTC
>TRBJ2-7|TRBD1|-|TRBV29-1
CSVETGISYEQYF
TGCAGCGTTGAGACAGGGATCTCCTACGAGCAGTACTTC
>TRBJ2-7|-|-|TRBV19
CASSSERRSYEQYF
TGTGCCAGTAGTTCTGAGCGCCGGTCCTACGAGCAGTACTTC
>TRBJ2-3|TRBD1|-|TRBV5-1
CASSKGTGGSDTQYF
TGCGCCAGCAGCAAAGGGACAGGGGGCTCCGATACGCAGTATTTT
>TRBJ1-5|-|-|TRBV7-2
CASSLGQRTSNQPQHF
TGTGCCAGCAGCTTAGGGCAACGAACTAGCAATCAGCCCCAGCATTTT
>TRBJ2-3|TRBD2|-|TRBV5-4
CASRSAGGGHGTDTQYF
TGTGCCAGCAGATCAGCGGGGGGGGGCCATGGCACAGATACGCAGTATTTT
>TRBJ1-4|-|once|TRBV15
CATSSPGTTEEKLFF
TGTGCCACCAGCTCACCCGGGACAACGGAGGAAAAACTGTTTTTT
>TRBJ2-1|TRBD2|-|TRBV5-1
CASSPGLTSGGARGNEQFF
TGCGCCAGCAGCCCGGGGTTAACTAGCGGGGGGGCCCGAGGCAATGAGCAGTTCTTC
>TRBJ2-2|-|-|TRBV5-1
CASSLDQGPDGGELFF
TGCGCCAGCAGCTTGGACCAGGGGCCAGACGGCGGGGAGCTGTTTTTT
>TRBJ2-2|-|-|TRBV29-1
CSVKTGDHINTGELFF
TGCAGCGTTAAAACGGGAGATCATATCAACACCGGGGAGCTGTTTTTT